Listed below are T cell receptor beta chains from one sample, sequenced in a study of blood T cell repertoires in COVID-19. Generated by immunoSEQ multiplex PCR, the TCRdb table keeps only in-frame clones and is missing some. This sample yields about 160,000 clones, of which around four fifths are seen a single time; 3.6% belongs to the top ten. Sequencing was done on a sample of PBMCs or T cells enriched from blood (not recorded which). The receptors derive from a woman aged 45-59 years in a cohort exposed to, infected with or recovered from COVID-19 (not recorded which). CDR3s leave out the opening cysteine and the closing phenylalanine or tryptophan. Size is stated for part of the rows, as once, few or many counts, or as a class when the clone is expanded.

size: .
J: TRBJ1-1
V: TRBV18
CDR3: ASSPFPGQGGNTEAF

size: .
J: TRBJ2-1
V: TRBV28
CDR3: ASTLGDAKQF

size: .
J: TRBJ1-4
V: TRBV11-2
CDR3: ASSSSRAFNEKLF

size: .
J: TRBJ1-5
V: TRBV7-8
CDR3: ASSLGRGNEPQH

size: .
J: TRBJ1-5
V: TRBV19
CDR3: ASSGSGNQPQH

size: .
J: TRBJ1-1
V: TRBV11-2
CDR3: ASSLGTGYGEAF

size: .
J: TRBJ2-2
V: TRBV5-1
CDR3: ASRLTGQNTGELF

size: once
J: TRBJ2-1
V: TRBV27
CDR3: ASSKQVHGPNEQF

size: .
J: TRBJ1-2
V: TRBV5-1
CDR3: ASTGGDGYT

size: .
J: TRBJ2-7
V: TRBV4-3
CDR3: ASSQDDRDRGPPYEQY

size: .
J: TRBJ1-2
V: TRBV12-3/TRBV12-4
CDR3: ASTLNKGDGYT

size: .
J: TRBJ2-6
V: TRBV6-2/TRBV6-3
CDR3: ASSQPTALRSGANVLT

size: .
J: TRBJ2-5
V: TRBV4-2
CDR3: ASSQVRGTQETQY

size: .
J: TRBJ1-1
V: TRBV30
CDR3: AWSTPNREWTEAF

size: .
J: TRBJ1-6
V: TRBV6-5
CDR3: ASTAGQGSESPLH

size: .
J: TRBJ1-5
V: TRBV19
CDR3: ASNTDTYSNQPQH